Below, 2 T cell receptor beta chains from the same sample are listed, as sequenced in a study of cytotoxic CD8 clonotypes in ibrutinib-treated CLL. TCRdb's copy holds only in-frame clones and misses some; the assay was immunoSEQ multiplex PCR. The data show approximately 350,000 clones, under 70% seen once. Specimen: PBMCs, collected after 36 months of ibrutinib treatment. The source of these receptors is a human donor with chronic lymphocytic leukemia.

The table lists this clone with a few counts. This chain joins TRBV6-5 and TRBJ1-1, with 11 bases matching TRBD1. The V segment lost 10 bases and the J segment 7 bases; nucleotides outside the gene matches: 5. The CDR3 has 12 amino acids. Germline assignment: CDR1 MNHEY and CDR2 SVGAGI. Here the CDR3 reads CATGQGAFEAFF. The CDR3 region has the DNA TGTGCCACCGGACAGGGGGCGTTTGAAGCTTTCTTT.

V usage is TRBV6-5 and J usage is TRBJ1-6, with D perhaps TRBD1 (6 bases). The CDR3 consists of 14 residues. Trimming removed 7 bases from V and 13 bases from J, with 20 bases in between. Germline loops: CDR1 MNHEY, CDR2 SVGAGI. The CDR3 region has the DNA TGTGCCAGCAAAGTACAGGGTGGGTTTTCGCCCCTCCACTTT. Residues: CASKVQGGFSPLHF.